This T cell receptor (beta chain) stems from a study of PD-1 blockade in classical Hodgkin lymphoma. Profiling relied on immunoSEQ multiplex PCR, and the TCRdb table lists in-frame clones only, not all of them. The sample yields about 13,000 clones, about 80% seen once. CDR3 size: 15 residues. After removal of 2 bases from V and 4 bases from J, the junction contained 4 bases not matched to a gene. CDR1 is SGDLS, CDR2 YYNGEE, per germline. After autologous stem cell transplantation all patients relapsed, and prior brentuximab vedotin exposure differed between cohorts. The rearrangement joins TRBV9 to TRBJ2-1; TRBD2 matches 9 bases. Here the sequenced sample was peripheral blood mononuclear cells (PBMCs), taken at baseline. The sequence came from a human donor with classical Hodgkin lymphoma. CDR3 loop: CASSVSGGDYNEQFF. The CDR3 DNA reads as TGTGCCAGCAGCGTTAGCGGGGGAGATTACAATGAGCAGTTCTTC. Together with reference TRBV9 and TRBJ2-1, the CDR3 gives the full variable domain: DSGVTQTPKHLITATGQRVTLRCSPRSGDLSVYWYQQSLDQGLQFLIQYYNGEERAKGNILERFSAQQFPDLHSELNLSSLELGDSALYFCASSVSGGDYNEQFFGPGTRLTVL.